This TCR beta chain stems from a study of cytomegalovirus exposure and HLA in healthy donors. Concerning this clone itself: Its specificity is unknown.

Study-level points and caveats: Several of the most significant clusters appeared, in a later analysis, to be linked to common viral pathogens. Listed as cytomegalovirus-associated were 150 to 200 TCR beta chains. Most of the TCR beta V segments (in an earlier analysis) were productive either about 87% or about 30% of the time.

The PCR used 60 Vbeta and 13 Jbeta primers. Here immunoSEQ multiplex PCR was the method, and the copy in TCRdb shows in-frame clones only, minus some. The sample carries about 78,000 clones, 55% to 75% recorded once. Germline values: CDR1 SGHAT, CDR2 FQDESV (reference sequence). The V segment lost 5 bases and the J segment 6 bases; nucleotides outside the gene matches: 10. This CDR3 has 16 residues. Sequencing used PBMCs. V is TRBV11-1 and J is TRBJ2-1; 10 nucleotides align to TRBD2. The TCR sequence derives from a young man in good health and CMV-seropositive. The CDR3 region is CASSPWTSGGGNEQFF. The CDR3 DNA is TGTGCCAGCAGCCCTTGGACTAGCGGAGGGGGCAATGAGCAGTTCTTC.